The clone carrying this TCR beta chain was recorded a few times. Its target is not known. Germline V gene lookup returns CDR1 MNHNS and CDR2 SASEGT. This CDR3 comprises 14 residues. V was cut by 6 bases and J by 7 bases, with 15 bases left in between. This sample was taken from a study of cytomegalovirus exposure and HLA in healthy donors. Use of 60 Vbeta and 13 Jbeta primers characterized the PCR. The data were produced by immunoSEQ multiplex PCR, yet TCRdb's version contains in-frame clones alone and is incomplete. The repertoire holds about 150,000 clones, with around 79% as singletons. Study results and caveats: Follow-up analysis found HLA locus-dependent TCR association rates, highest for DRB1 and lowest for HLA-C. Most of the TCR beta V segments (in an earlier analysis) were productive either about 87% or about 30% of the time. Several of the most significant clusters were apparently associated with common viral pathogens in a later analysis.

This TCR derives from a human donor in good health. Specimen: PBMCs. This chain links TRBV6-1 with TRBJ2-2; TRBD2 might be the D (5 bases). The CDR3 DNA reads TGTGCCAGCAGCGCCCGGGGTCGGGTCGGGGAGCTGTTTTTT. Amino acids: CASSARGRVGELFF.